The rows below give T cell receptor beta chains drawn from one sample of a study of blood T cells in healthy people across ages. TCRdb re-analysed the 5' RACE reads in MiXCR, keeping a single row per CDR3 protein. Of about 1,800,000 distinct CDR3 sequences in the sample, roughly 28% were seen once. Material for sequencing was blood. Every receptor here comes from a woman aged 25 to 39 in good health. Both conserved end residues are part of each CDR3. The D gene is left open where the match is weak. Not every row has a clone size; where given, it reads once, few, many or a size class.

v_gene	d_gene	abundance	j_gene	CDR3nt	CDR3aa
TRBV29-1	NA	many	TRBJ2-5	TGCAGCGTTAACTCCGGGAACCAAGAGACCCAGTACTTC	CSVNSGNQETQYF
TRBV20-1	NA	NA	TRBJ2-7	TGCAGTGCCCAGGACGCAATGTCCCACGAGCAGTACTTC	CSAQDAMSHEQYF
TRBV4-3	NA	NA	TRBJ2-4	TGCGCCAGCAGCCAAGATTGGGGGTCGGAAGCCAAAAACATTCAGTACTTC	CASSQDWGSEAKNIQYF
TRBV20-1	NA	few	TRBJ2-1	TGCAGTGCATCGACTGGGGCGCAGGAGCAGTTCTTC	CSASTGAQEQFF
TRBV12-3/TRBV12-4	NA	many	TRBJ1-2	TGTGCCAGCAGCCAAGACAGCCTTGGCTACACCTTC	CASSQDSLGYTF
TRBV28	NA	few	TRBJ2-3	TGTGCCAGCTTCCGGGACTCGAGCCCTCTGAGAGCAGATACGCAGTATTTT	CASFRDSSPLRADTQYF
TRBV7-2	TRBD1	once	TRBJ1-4	TGTGCCTGCAGCCGGGACAGGGGCCTTGAAAAACTGTTTTTT	CACSRDRGLEKLFF
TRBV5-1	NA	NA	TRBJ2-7	TGCGCCAGCAGCTTGGTCGGGGATCCCTACGAGCAGTACTTC	CASSLVGDPYEQYF
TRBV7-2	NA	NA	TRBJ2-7	TGTGCCAGCAGCTTAGTGGGTGCAGGGGACGAGCAGTACTTC	CASSLVGAGDEQYF
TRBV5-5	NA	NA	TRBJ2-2	TGTGCCAGCAGCTTTGTAGTAACCGGGGAGCTGTTTTTT	CASSFVVTGELFF
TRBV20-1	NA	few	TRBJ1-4	TGCAGTGCTGTCCCGCTGGTTCTGGGAGATGAAAAACTGTTTTTT	CSAVPLVLGDEKLFF
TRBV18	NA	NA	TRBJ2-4	TGTGCCAGCTCCCCCGGCGAAATTCAGTACTTC	CASSPGEIQYF
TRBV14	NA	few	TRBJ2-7	TGTGCCAGCAGTCGGTCTACGGGGGTAGGGTACGAGCAGTACTTC	CASSRSTGVGYEQYF
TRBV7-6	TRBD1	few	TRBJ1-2	TGTGCCAGCAGTGACGGGACAGACGACTATGGCTACACCTTC	CASSDGTDDYGYTF
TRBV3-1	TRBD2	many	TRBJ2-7	TGTGCCAGCAGCCAAGGACCTAGCGGGGGCTACGAGCAGTACTTC	CASSQGPSGGYEQYF
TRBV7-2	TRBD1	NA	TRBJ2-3	TGTGCCAGCAGCTGGTTTCAGGGGGCAGATACGCAGTATTTT	CASSWFQGADTQYF
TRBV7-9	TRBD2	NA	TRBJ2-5	TGTGCCAGCAGCTTAATTATAGCGGGAGGGCCGTATGAGCAGTACTTC	CASSLIIAGGPYEQYF
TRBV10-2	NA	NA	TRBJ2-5	TGCGCCAGCAGTGAGTCGGATAGGGTCCAAGAGACCCAGTACTTC	CASSESDRVQETQYF
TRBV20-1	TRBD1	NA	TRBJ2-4	TGCAGTACGGGAAGGACAGGCGGAAACATTCAGTACTTC	CSTGRTGGNIQYF
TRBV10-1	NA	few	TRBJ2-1	TGCGCCAAATATTCGGCTGAGCAGTTCTTC	CAKYSAEQFF
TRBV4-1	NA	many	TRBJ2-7	TGCGCCAGCAGCCTCGGGGACCACGTTCCCTACGAGCAGTACTTC	CASSLGDHVPYEQYF
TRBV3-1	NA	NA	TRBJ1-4	TGTGCCAGCAGCCAAGATAGGGCGAAAGGCGAAAAACTGTTTTTT	CASSQDRAKGEKLFF
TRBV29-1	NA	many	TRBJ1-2	TGCAGCGTCGCGGACAGAAACTATGGCTACACCTTC	CSVADRNYGYTF
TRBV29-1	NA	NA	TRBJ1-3	TGCAGCGTTGAGGGAAATCTCGCGGGAAATCGACAGCAAGGCTCTGGAAACACCATATATTTT	CSVEGNLAGNRQQGSGNTIYF
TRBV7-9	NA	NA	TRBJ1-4	TGTGCCTTAAAAGGGGCAACTAATGAAAAACTGTTTTTT	CALKGATNEKLFF
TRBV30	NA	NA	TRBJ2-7	TGTGCCTGGAGGCCTGGGGTATCCTACGAGCAGTACTTC	CAWRPGVSYEQYF
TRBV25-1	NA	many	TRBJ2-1	TGTGCCAGCAGTGAGAGGGAGGGGGACTACAATGAGCAGTTCTTC	CASSEREGDYNEQFF
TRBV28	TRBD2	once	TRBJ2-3	TGTGCCAGCAGTTTCAAACGCAGACTAGCGGGTAGAGATACGCAGTATTTT	CASSFKRRLAGRDTQYF
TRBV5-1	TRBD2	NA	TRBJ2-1	TGCGCCAGCAGCTTTCGACTAGCGAGAGTGAGCAATGAGCAGTTCTTC	CASSFRLARVSNEQFF
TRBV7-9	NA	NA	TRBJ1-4	TGTGCCAGCAGCCTCACCGGGACCAGAAGTGAAAAACTGTTTTTT	CASSLTGTRSEKLFF
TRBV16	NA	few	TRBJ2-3	TGTGCCAGCAGCCAATTGACTAGAAGCGGCACAGATACGCAGTATTTT	CASSQLTRSGTDTQYF
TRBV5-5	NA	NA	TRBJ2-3	TGTGCCAGCAGCATAGGGGGGAAAACAGATACGCGGTATTTT	CASSIGGKTDTRYF
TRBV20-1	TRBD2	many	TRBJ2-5	TGCAGTGCTCCACCGGGACTAGCGGGACAAGAGACCCAGTACTTC	CSAPPGLAGQETQYF
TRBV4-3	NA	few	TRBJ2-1	TGCGCCAGCAGCCAAGACCAGACTAGTCGGTACGAGCAGTTCTTC	CASSQDQTSRYEQFF
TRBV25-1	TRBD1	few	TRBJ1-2	TGTGCCAGCTCCTCTGGACAGGGGGGCCATGGCTACACCTTC	CASSSGQGGHGYTF
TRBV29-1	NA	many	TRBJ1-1	TGCAGCGTTGAAACAGGGACGAACACTGAAGCTTTCTTT	CSVETGTNTEAFF
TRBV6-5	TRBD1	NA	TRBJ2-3	TGTGCCAGCAGTTCTACCGGGACAGGACTATTTACGCAGTATTTT	CASSSTGTGLFTQYF
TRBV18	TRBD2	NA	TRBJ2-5	TGTGCCAGCTCACCCGGACTAGGTTGGGAGACCCAGTACTTC	CASSPGLGWETQYF
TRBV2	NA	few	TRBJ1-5	TGTGCCAGCAGTGTACAGCCCAATCAGCCCCAGCATTTT	CASSVQPNQPQHF
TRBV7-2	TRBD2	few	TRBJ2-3	TGTGCCAGCAGCCCCGGCGGCCTAGCGGGAGCAACAGATACGCAGTATTTT	CASSPGGLAGATDTQYF
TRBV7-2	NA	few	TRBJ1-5	TGTGCCAGCAGCTTCGAAGACAATAATCAGCCCCAGCATTTT	CASSFEDNNQPQHF
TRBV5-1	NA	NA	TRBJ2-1	TGCGCCAGCAGCCCCCTTGCGGCCGACACACAGTTCTTC	CASSPLAADTQFF
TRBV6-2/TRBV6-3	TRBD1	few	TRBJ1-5	TGTGCCAGCAGTTACGACAGGGGTATCAATCAGCCCCAGCATTTT	CASSYDRGINQPQHF
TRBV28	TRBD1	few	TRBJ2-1	TGTGCCAGCAGCCCCGGGGACAGGGAAAAGTTCTTC	CASSPGDREKFF
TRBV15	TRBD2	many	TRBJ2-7	TGTGCCACCAGCAGCCCTACCCTAGGACTAGTTTACGAGCAGTACTTC	CATSSPTLGLVYEQYF
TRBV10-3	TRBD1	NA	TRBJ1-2	TGTGCCATCAGTGAGGGGACAGGGGCAGATGGCTACACCTTC	CAISEGTGADGYTF
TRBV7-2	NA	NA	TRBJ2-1	TGTGCCAGCAGCCTACCGGGGGCCTGGAATGGGCAGTTCTTC	CASSLPGAWNGQFF
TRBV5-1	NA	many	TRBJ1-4	TGCGCCAGCACTTGGGGGTTTGGGGAAAAACTGTTTTTT	CASTWGFGEKLFF